This T cell receptor (beta chain) was observed in a study of Ad26.COV2.S vaccination and SARS-CoV-2 variants. Study-wide background: Participants got Ad26.COV2.S intramuscularly, once or twice 56 days apart. Broader study findings: The TCR-based breadth and depth measures might underestimate overall T cell responses.

In regard to this clone: The antigen is unknown. Different DNA sequences within this sample yield the same CDR3.

Libraries were prepared by immunoSEQ multiplex PCR; TCRdb keeps only in-frame clonotypes and omits some of them. The sample lists around 320,000 clones, 85% to 90% occurring once. Indicated treatment: approximately 18 received Ad26.COV2.S at low or high dose, single or two shots; roughly 5 received placebo; per-sample allocation not given. The samples were gathered on day 63 after the first injection of vaccine or placebo. The shot given was an Ad26 vector that makes Wuhan-strain SARS-CoV-2 spike. This material consisted of peripheral blood, taken in a trial of Ad26.COV2.S vaccine versus placebo. The origin of this receptor is a person between 18 and 60 years old who received the Ad26.COV2.S COVID-19 vaccine or a placebo.

The CDR3 loop is CASSLGGQGSHEQYF. DNA for the CDR3: TGTGCCAGCAGCTTGGGAGGGCAGGGGTCCCACGAGCAGTACTTC. The chain uses TRBV5-4 and TRBJ2-7, with D maybe TRBD1 (6 bases). CDR3 size: 15 residues. Germline V gives CDR1 SGHNT, CDR2 YYREEE (reference sequence). V dropped 0 bases and J dropped 5 bases, with 15 bases sitting between them.